The sequence of this TCR beta chain was determined in a study of T cell responses to AZD1222 COVID-19 vaccine (dated by TCRdb to the early 2020s). A note on the overall study: A total of more than 230 trial participants underwent TCR sequencing, of whom some 200 had received two doses of AZD1222 and around 25 had received two doses of the MenACWY control vaccine. Trial participants were enrolled into age subgroups of 18-55, 56-69 and 70-plus years, which contained approximately 150, 28 and 58 TCR-sequenced participants, respectively.

As to this clone: The antigen this receptor binds is unknown. Per-base qualities were not stored, and no clone one base away is much larger.

The sample's time point label is to be understood as: baseline before first vaccination. Read against the paper, the sample's treatment or condition label means: meningococcal conjugate vaccine given as trial control. Vaccinee samples were obtained from the UK trials COV001 and COV002, which included a single-blind randomized controlled phase 2/3 trial of AZD1222 (ChAdOx1 nCoV-19) in healthy adults. For TCRbeta chain sequencing, PBMC samples were collected from trial participants at day 0 and at day 28 after the second dose. V loses 0 bases of germline sequence and J loses 8 bases, and the interval between the two ends is 13 bases. Including cysteine and phenylalanine, the CDR3 has 14 amino acids. Only the CDR3 portion is preserved as DNA: 42 bases, with reading frame beginning at the first base. CDR1 MNHEY and CDR2 SVGEGT are derived from the germline V gene. The CDR3 regions of human TCRbeta chains were analyzed by immunosequencing. The paper's processing steps were these. TCRs in the repertoires were compared against a reference library of SARS-CoV-2-specific TCRs that had been generated with the MIRA antigen-specificity platform. Breadth was defined as the fraction of unique TCRs that were SARS-CoV-2-associated, and depth was defined as the fraction of total T cells that were SARS-CoV-2-associated. Each spike-specific TCR was assigned to its reactive spike region and to a CD4 or CD8 class using the MIRA data. Log10-transformed breadth and depth values were compared by one-way ANOVA with Sidak's multiple comparisons tests. The table was pulled from immuneACCESS by TCRdb, which kept in-frame rearrangements only. Such tables lose some clones; where checked, under half of the loss comes from unresolved V genes, and the rest has no known cause. That table gives V, J and clone size, and the DNA gave D and trimming. The sample data list roughly 70,000 clones, and 79% of these were observed just once. The biggest ten clones account for around 25% of the sample.

On the study overall, not on this receptor specifically: In the small 56-69-year group, the increase in depth fell short of significance, most likely because of low power. A significant rise in spike-specific TCR breadth and depth was observed after two AZD1222 doses relative to day 0 and relative to MenACWY recipients. Reportedly, close to half of the unique spike-specific TCRs recognized epitopes lying outside the regions that are mutated in the B.1.351 and B.1.1.7 variants. Vaccine-associated CD4 TCRs spanned the whole spike protein, with dominant responses in regions 160-218 and 743-854. Participants were mostly white British, with more females than males. The authors suggested clonal diversity may have been underestimated. Because no samples from the day 14 peak response were available, repertoires could be characterized only after the peak T cell response. Conclusions about previously exposed vaccinees are limited, since just a handful of AZD1222 recipients were seropositive for SARS-CoV-2 at baseline.

The sequencing used peripheral blood, collected on day 0 of MenACWY control vaccination. This sequence originates from an adult in good health. Recombination joined TRBV6-2 or TRBV6-3 with TRBJ1-2; no confident D gene assignment can be made. The CDR3 is CASSYSRGLYGYTF. The DNA sequence is TGTGCCAGCAGTTACTCAAGAGGGTTGTACGGCTACACCTTC.